This T cell receptor beta chain originates from a study of preoperative IRX-2 immunotherapy in early breast cancer. The repertoire was sequenced with immunoSEQ multiplex PCR; TCRdb's copy has only in-frame clones and lacks some. The sample lists about 89,000 clones, just over 85% occurring once. The sample's treatment: preoperative locoregional IRX-2 cytokine immunotherapy. Patients received preoperative, locoregional IRX-2 cytokine immunotherapy in a phase Ib study. V gave up 10 bases and J gave up 2 bases, with 17 bases separating them. The V gene's germline CDR1 is LNHDA and CDR2 SQIVND (reference sequence). The CDR3 consists of 14 residues.

This clonotype was sampled from a human donor with breast cancer. Sample: tumor tissue, taken after IRX-2 immunotherapy. The chain has TRBV19 and TRBJ1-2; no firm D call. CDR3 amino acids: CATDNPNFNYGYTF. The CDR3 DNA sequence: TGTGCCACCGATAATCCTAATTTCAACTATGGCTACACCTTC.